The 13 T cell receptor beta chains reported below all come from one sample, sequenced in a study of CD8 T cells in ankylosing spondylitis. One entry per CDR3 protein results from TCRdb running MiXCR on the 5' RACE reads. The sample shows 200,000 to 250,000 distinct CDR3 sequences, 10% to 13% of them seen only once. The sample comprised blood, either unsorted or a sorted T cell fraction (not recorded which). The receptors here all came from a male donor with ankylosing spondylitis or in good health (not recorded which).

This clonotype was observed many times. This sequence joins TRBV9 and TRBJ2-7; 7 nucleotides match TRBD1. The CDR3 consists of 15 residues. Germline V gene data show CDR1 as SGDLS and CDR2 as YYNGEE. The junction had 10 bases not matched to a gene; V was cut back by 4 bases and J by 3 bases. CDR3 nucleotide sequence: TGTGCCAGCAGCTATAATACAGGGGATGGCTACGAGCAGTACTTC. Translation gives CASSYNTGDGYEQYF.

This clonotype was observed at least ten times. The chain combines TRBV3-1 with TRBJ2-1; 7 bases are shared with TRBD1. V lost 2 bases, J lost 7 bases, and 8 bases stayed unmatched. In germline, CDR1 is LGHDT, CDR2 YNNKEL (reference sequence). The CDR3 length is 15 residues. The CDR3 sequence: CASSQTDRVRNEQFF. The CDR3 nucleotides are TGTGCCAGCAGCCAAACCGACAGGGTACGGAATGAGCAGTTCTTC.

V is TRBV5-1 and J is TRBJ1-5; D remains unclear. CDR1 is SGHRS and CDR2 is YFSETQ in the germline V gene. This CDR3 region has 15 residues. The ends were cut back, 5 bases at V and 1 base at J, with 13 bases in the middle. The CDR3 coding sequence is TGCGCCAGCAGTGCGGGATCCGTCAGCAATCAGCCCCAGCATTTT. It is translated as CASSAGSVSNQPQHF.

This clonotype showed up many times. This chain links TRBV5-1 with TRBJ1-1; 7 bases align to TRBD1. There are 14 residues in the CDR3. CDR1 and CDR2 (germline): SGHRS, YFSETQ. Unmatched junction bases numbered 4, after V lost 4 bases and J lost 1 base. In DNA, the CDR3 is TGCGCCAGCAGCGGGGGACAGCCGAACACTGAAGCTTTCTTT. Amino acids: CASSGGQPNTEAFF. Using reference TRBV5-1 and TRBJ1-1 for the parts outside the CDR3, the full variable domain is KAGVTQTPRYLIKTRGQQVTLSCSPISGHRSVSWYQQTPGQGLQFLFEYFSETQRNKGNFPGRFSGRQFSNSRSEMNVSTLELGDSALYLCASSGGQPNTEAFFGQGTRLTVV.

This clonotype was seen at least ten times. This chain joins TRBV4-2 and TRBJ2-6; 9 positions match TRBD1. CDR3 length equals 18 residues. Per the germline V gene, CDR1 is LGHNA and CDR2 is YNFKEQ. J gave up 0 bases and V 2 bases, and 5 bases lay outside the gene matches. The CDR3 sequence is CASSQPDRGVSGANVLTF. CDR3 nucleotides: TGTGCCAGCAGCCAACCCGACAGGGGGGTCTCTGGGGCCAACGTCCTGACTTTC.

Note on this clonotype: This may stem from a read error, because a much larger clone lies one nucleotide away. The V and J genes are TRBV29-1 and TRBJ2-7; D ambiguous. V lost 6 bases, J lost 3 bases, and 15 bases lay in between. Per germline, CDR1 SQVTM and CDR2 ANQGSEA. CDR3 size: 13 residues. The CDR3 reads CSVRTGEVYEQYF. CDR3 coding DNA: TGCAGCGTACGTACTGGCGAGGTCTACGAGCAGTACTTC.

In its sample, this clonotype was seen many times. V and J are TRBV28 and TRBJ2-5; a possible D gene is TRBD1 (5 bases). V was pared by 3 bases and J by 2 bases, with 16 bases between. The CDR3 spans 16 residues. CDR1 MDHEN and CDR2 SYDVKM come from the germline V gene. CDR3 loop: CASSLQGSIGQETQYF. CDR3 in DNA: TGTGCCAGCAGTTTGCAGGGATCCATCGGGCAAGAGACCCAGTACTTC.

This clonotype was observed a few times. The chain recombines TRBV6-1 with TRBJ2-5; 11 nucleotides line up with TRBD2. V shed 6 bases, J shed 2 bases, and the junction held 5 bases outside the gene matches. This CDR3 is built from 15 residues. In germline, CDR1 is MNHNS, CDR2 SASEGT. In nucleotides, the CDR3 is TGTGCCAGCAGGGCTAGCGGGGGGTTACAAGAGACCCAGTACTTC. Translation: CASRASGGLQETQYF.

This clonotype has ten or more counts. The chain recombines TRBV5-1 with TRBJ1-2; TRBD1 aligns across 10 bases. J was trimmed by 8 bases and V by 4 bases; bases with no gene match: 11. Germline lookup yields CDR1 SGHRS and CDR2 YFSETQ. The CDR3 is 15 residues long. The CDR3, as DNA: TGCGCCAGCAGCCTACTCCGACAGGGGGCAGGAGGCTACACCTTC. As protein: CASSLLRQGAGGYTF.

This clonotype was seen ten or more times. CDR3 region: CASSTGVANEKLFF. The CDR3 region has the DNA TGTGCCAGCAGTACAGGGGTAGCTAATGAAAAACTGTTTTTT. The genes are TRBV12-3 or TRBV12-4 and TRBJ1-4; TRBD1 agrees at 7 bases. J gave up 3 bases and V 5 bases, and 3 bases lay outside the gene matches. CDR3 length: 14 residues.

There are many counts of this clonotype. The J gene is TRBJ2-2, the V gene TRBV28; no clear D. This CDR3 has 14 amino acids. V was trimmed by 2 bases and J by 2 bases, leaving 6 bases between them. Per germline, CDR1 MDHEN and CDR2 SYDVKM. The CDR3 DNA is TGTGCCAGCAGTTTACATAGCAACACCGGGGAGCTGTTTTTT. This sequence encodes CASSLHSNTGELFF.

This chain joins TRBV5-1 and TRBJ2-7; TRBD1 aligns across 9 bases. This CDR3 has 14 amino acids. In germline, CDR1 is SGHRS, CDR2 YFSETQ. Losses at the gene ends were 2 bases for V and 6 bases for J; bases not matched to a gene: 6. Here the CDR3 reads CASSFGTGTLEQYF. CDR3 DNA sequence: TGCGCCAGCAGCTTCGGGACAGGGACCCTCGAGCAGTACTTC.

This clonotype has ten or more counts. This sequence joins TRBV20-1 and TRBJ2-7; D remains unclear. CDR1 is DFQATT, CDR2 SNEGSKA, per germline (reference sequence). Trimming pared 8 bases from V and 6 bases from J, leaving 20 bases between. This CDR3 region has 13 residues. The chain's CDR3 is CSSPGPTYLEQYF. The CDR3 DNA reads as TGCAGTTCTCCGGGCCCCACATACCTCGAGCAGTACTTC.